A selection of T cell receptor beta chains follows, all from one sample in a study of technical replicates of blood from a handful of donors. Produced via immunoSEQ multiplex PCR; TCRdb's table is partial and in-frame only. The data show roughly 70,000 clones, 90% to 95% seen once. Sequences were obtained from PBMCs. These receptors were taken from a human donor in good health. Some clones in this sample may be carry-over from other donors' samples. Both conserved end residues are part of each CDR3. A D gene is named only where the DNA matches it firmly. Size is stated for part of the rows, as once, few or many counts, or as a class when the clone is expanded.

v_call	j_call	clone_size	d_call	cdr3_nt	cdr3_aa
TRBV18	TRBJ1-1	-	-	TGTGCCAGCTCACCAAGCGGGGTGGACACTGAAGCTTTCTTT	CASSPSGVDTEAFF
TRBV4-3	TRBJ1-2	-	TRBD1	TGCGCCAGCAGCCTTGGGATCCGGGACAGGGTTTATGGCTACACCTTC	CASSLGIRDRVYGYTF
TRBV27	TRBJ2-5	-	TRBD2	TGTGCCAGCAGTTTCCGGACTAGCGGGGATGAGACCCAGTACTTC	CASSFRTSGDETQYF
TRBV6-1	TRBJ1-1	few	-	TGTGCCAGCAGTCTCGGTCCTTTGGCTGAAGCTTTCTTT	CASSLGPLAEAFF
TRBV27	TRBJ1-5	-	-	TGTGCCAGCAGCCTCCGGGGGGTCAATCAGCCCCAGCATTTT	CASSLRGVNQPQHF
TRBV30	TRBJ2-5	-	-	TGTGCCTGTCGAGTGGGAGTCGGGACCCAGTACTTC	CACRVGVGTQYF
TRBV5-1	TRBJ2-3	-	TRBD1	TGCGCCAGCAGCTCCGACAGGGCGAATGTCGATACGCAGTATTTT	CASSSDRANVDTQYF
TRBV10-3	TRBJ1-1	-	-	TGTGCCATCAGTCAGGGCTTCATGAACACTGAAGCTTTCTTT	CAISQGFMNTEAFF
TRBV25-1	TRBJ1-6	once	TRBD1	TGTGCCAGCAGGGCAGACAGGGCCTATAATTCACCCCTCCACTTT	CASRADRAYNSPLHF
TRBV2	TRBJ2-7	-	TRBD1	TGTGCCAGCACGAGACAGGGGATTAGCGAGCAGTACTTC	CASTRQGISEQYF
TRBV7-2	TRBJ1-1	once	-	TGTGCCAGCAGCGGCATGACAGGCTTAAACACTGAAGCTTTCTTT	CASSGMTGLNTEAFF
TRBV2	TRBJ2-7	-	-	TGTGCCAGCATTCTCACGGGGTCAACCTACGAGCAGTACTTC	CASILTGSTYEQYF
TRBV2	TRBJ1-2	-	TRBD1	TGTGCCAGCAGTGGTGACAGGGGGGGCCGCAACTATGGCTACACCTTC	CASSGDRGGRNYGYTF
TRBV6-1	TRBJ1-6	-	-	TGTGCCAGCAGTGAGGTAGTTTCCTATAATTCACCCCTCCACTTT	CASSEVVSYNSPLHF
TRBV5-6	TRBJ2-7	-	-	TGTGCCAGCAGCCGGGACACCTACTACGAGCAGTACTTC	CASSRDTYYEQYF
TRBV12-5	TRBJ2-7	-	-	TGTGCTAGTGGTTTATCGGGGATCTCCTACGAGCAGTACTTC	CASGLSGISYEQYF
TRBV5-1	TRBJ1-1	-	-	TGCGCCAGCAGCCCGGGAACAGGGACTGAAGCTTTCTTT	CASSPGTGTEAFF
TRBV6-6	TRBJ2-7	-	-	TGTGCCAGCAGTCCTTCGGGAGAGCAGTACTTC	CASSPSGEQYF
TRBV21-1	TRBJ2-7	-	-	TGTGCCAGCAGCAACCCCTCGGGACTTTTCTACGAGCAGTACTTC	CASSNPSGLFYEQYF
TRBV6-1	TRBJ2-3	-	-	TGTGCCAGCAGTGATAGGGGTGGGCCACTTAGGGATACGCAGTATTTT	CASSDRGGPLRDTQYF
TRBV5-4	TRBJ2-4	medium-sized	-	TGTGCCAGCAGCGAAGGACTAGCCAAAAACATTCAGTACTTC	CASSEGLAKNIQYF
TRBV7-9	TRBJ1-1	once	-	TGTGCCAGCAGCCTCGCCGGGACTCCGTACACTGAAGCTTTCTTT	CASSLAGTPYTEAFF